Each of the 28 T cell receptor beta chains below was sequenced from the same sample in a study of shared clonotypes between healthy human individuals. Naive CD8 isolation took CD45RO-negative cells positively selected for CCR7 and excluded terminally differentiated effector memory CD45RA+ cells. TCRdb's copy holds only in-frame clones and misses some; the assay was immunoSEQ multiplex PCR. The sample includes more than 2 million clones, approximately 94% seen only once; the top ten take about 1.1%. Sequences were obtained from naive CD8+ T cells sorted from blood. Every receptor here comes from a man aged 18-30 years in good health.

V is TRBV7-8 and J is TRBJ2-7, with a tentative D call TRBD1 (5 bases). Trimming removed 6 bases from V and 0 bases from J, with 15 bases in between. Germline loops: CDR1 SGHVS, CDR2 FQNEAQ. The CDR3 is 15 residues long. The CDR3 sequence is CASSFRAGNSYEQYF. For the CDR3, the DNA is TGTGCCAGCAGTTTTAGGGCAGGGAACTCCTACGAGCAGTACTTC.

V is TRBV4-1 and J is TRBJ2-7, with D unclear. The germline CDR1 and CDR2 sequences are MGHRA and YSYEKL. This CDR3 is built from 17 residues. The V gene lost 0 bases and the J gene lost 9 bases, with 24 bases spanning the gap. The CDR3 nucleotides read TGCGCCAGCAGCCAAGATAGTTGGGTCGAGAGGTCTTTTGGGCAGTACTTC. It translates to CASSQDSWVERSFGQYF.

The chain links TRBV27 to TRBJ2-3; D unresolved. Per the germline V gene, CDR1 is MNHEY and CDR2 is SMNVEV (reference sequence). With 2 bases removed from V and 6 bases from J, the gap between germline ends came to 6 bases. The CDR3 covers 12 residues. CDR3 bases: TGTGCCAGCAGTTTACTAGATGATACGCAGTATTTT. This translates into CASSLLDDTQYF.

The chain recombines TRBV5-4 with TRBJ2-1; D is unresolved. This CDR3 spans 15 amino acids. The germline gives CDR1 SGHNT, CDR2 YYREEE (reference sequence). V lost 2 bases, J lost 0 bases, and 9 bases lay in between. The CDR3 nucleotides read TGTGCCAGCAGCTTCGGACCGACCTCCTACAATGAGCAGTTCTTC. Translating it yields CASSFGPTSYNEQFF. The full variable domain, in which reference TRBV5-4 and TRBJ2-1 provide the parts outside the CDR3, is ETGVTQSPTHLIKTRGQQVTLRCSSQSGHNTVSWYQQALGQGPQFIFQYYREEENGRGNFPPRFSGLQFPNYSSELNVNALELDDSALYLCASSFGPTSYNEQFFGPGTRLTVL.

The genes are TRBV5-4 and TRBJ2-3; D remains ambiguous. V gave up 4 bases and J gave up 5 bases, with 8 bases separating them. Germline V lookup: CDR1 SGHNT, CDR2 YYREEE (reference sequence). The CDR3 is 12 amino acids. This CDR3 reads CASSEQGDTQYF. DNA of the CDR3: TGTGCCAGCAGCGAACAAGGAGATACGCAGTATTTT.

The CDR3 loop reads CSVETGTSGTWGETQYF. For the CDR3, the DNA is TGCAGCGTTGAAACCGGGACTAGCGGGACGTGGGGCGAGACCCAGTACTTC. V and J are TRBV29-1 and TRBJ2-5; 13 bases fit TRBD2. Per the germline V gene, CDR1 is SQVTM and CDR2 is ANQGSEA. CDR3 length: 17 amino acids. J gave up 5 bases and V 2 bases, and 11 bases lay outside the gene matches.

The CDR3: CASSTRGSYEQYF. The CDR3 coding sequence is TGTGCCAGCAGCACCCGGGGTTCCTACGAGCAGTACTTC. The V and J genes are TRBV5-8 and TRBJ2-7; TRBD2 is a possible D gene (5 bases). Trimming stripped 4 bases from V and 1 base from J, with 9 bases between. The CDR3 runs to 13 residues. CDR1 is SGHTS and CDR2 is YDEGEE in the germline V gene.

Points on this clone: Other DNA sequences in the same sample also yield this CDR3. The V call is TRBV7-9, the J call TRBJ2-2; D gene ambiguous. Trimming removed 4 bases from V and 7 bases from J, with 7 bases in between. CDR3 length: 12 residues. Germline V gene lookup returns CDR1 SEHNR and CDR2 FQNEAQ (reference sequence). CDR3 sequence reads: CASSSGSGELFF. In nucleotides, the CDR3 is TGTGCCAGCAGCTCCGGTAGCGGGGAGCTGTTTTTT.

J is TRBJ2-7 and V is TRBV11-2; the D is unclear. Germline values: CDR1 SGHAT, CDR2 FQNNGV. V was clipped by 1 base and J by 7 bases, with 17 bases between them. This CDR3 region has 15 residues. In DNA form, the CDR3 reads TGTGCCAGCAGCTTAGTTACTGGTGCGTTAGGGGAGCAGTACTTC. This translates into CASSLVTGALGEQYF.

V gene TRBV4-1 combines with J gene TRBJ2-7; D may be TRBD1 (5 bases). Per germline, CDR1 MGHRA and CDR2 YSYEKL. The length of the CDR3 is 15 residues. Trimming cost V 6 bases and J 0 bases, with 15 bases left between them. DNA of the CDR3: TGCGCCAGCAGGGGCAAGACAGATAGCTCCTACGAGCAGTACTTC. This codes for CASRGKTDSSYEQYF.

CDR3 in amino acids: CASRGGTDTQYF. The CDR3 DNA reads TGTGCCAGCAGGGGGGGGACAGATACGCAGTATTTT. The rearrangement uses TRBV13 and TRBJ2-3, with 7 bases lining up with TRBD2. This CDR3 is built from 12 residues. Germline V gene data show CDR1 as PRHDT and CDR2 as FYEKMQ (reference sequence). Trimming took 6 bases from V and 3 from J; bases not matched to a gene: 0.

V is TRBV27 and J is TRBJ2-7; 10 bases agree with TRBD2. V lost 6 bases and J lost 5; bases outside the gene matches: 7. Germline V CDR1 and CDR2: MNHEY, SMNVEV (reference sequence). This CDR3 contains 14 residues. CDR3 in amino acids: CASSGSGRTDEQYF. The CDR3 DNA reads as TGTGCCAGCAGCGGTAGCGGGAGGACCGACGAGCAGTACTTC.

This CDR3 reads CASSAIPGHWRTDTQYF. CDR3 DNA: TGTGCCAGTAGTGCGATACCGGGACACTGGCGCACAGATACGCAGTATTTT. The V gene is TRBV19, the J gene TRBJ2-3; D is perhaps TRBD1 (6 bases). V lost 5 bases, J lost 1 base, and 19 bases lay in between. The germline gives CDR1 LNHDA, CDR2 SQIVND (reference sequence). The CDR3 covers 17 residues.

CDR3 amino acids: CASSQDPGDDQPQHF. CDR3 nucleotide sequence: TGCGCCAGCAGCCAAGATCCTGGGGACGACCAGCCCCAGCATTTT. The gene calls are TRBV4-3 and TRBJ1-5, with D perhaps matching TRBD1 (5 bases). The CDR3 has 15 amino acids. Looked up from germline, CDR1 is LGHNA and CDR2 is YSLEER. V was clipped by 0 bases and J by 7 bases, with 13 bases between them.

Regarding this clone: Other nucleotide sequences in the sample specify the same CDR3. CDR3 region: CASSAPGLSYEQYF. The CDR3 DNA follows: TGTGCCAGCAGTGCACCGGGACTCTCCTACGAGCAGTACTTC. This chain links TRBV25-1 with TRBJ2-7, with D perhaps TRBD2 (6 bases). V was pared by 4 bases and J by 0 bases, with 10 bases between. Per germline, CDR1 MGHDK and CDR2 SYGVNS. The CDR3 extends over 14 amino acids.

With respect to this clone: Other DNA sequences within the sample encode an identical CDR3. The CDR3 DNA sequence: TGTGCCAGCAGCTTACTAGCGGGCTACAATGAGCAGTTCTTC. Residues: CASSLLAGYNEQFF. The genes are TRBV5-6 and TRBJ2-1; 9 nucleotides line up with TRBD2. Germline values: CDR1 SGHDT, CDR2 YYEEEE. With 2 bases clipped from V and 3 bases from J, the junction kept 0 bases outside the gene matches. The CDR3 is 14 residues long.

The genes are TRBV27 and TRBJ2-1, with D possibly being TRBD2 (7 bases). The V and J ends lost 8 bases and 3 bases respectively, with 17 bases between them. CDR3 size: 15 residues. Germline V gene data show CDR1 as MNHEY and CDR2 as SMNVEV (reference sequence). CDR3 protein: CASLSRGAVYNEQFF. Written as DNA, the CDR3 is TGTGCCAGCCTCTCCCGGGGGGCCGTCTACAATGAGCAGTTCTTC.

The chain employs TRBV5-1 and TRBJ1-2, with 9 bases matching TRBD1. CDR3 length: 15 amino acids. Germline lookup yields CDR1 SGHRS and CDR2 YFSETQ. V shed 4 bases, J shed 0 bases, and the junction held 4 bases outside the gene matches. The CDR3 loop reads CASSQGTGPNYGYTF. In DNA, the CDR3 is TGCGCCAGCAGCCAAGGGACAGGGCCTAACTATGGCTACACCTTC.

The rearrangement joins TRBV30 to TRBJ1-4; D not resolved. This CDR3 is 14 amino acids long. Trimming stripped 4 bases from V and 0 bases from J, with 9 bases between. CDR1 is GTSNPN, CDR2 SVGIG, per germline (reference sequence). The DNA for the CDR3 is TGTGCCTGGACTCCGAGTTCAACTAATGAAAAACTGTTTTTT. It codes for CAWTPSSTNEKLFF.

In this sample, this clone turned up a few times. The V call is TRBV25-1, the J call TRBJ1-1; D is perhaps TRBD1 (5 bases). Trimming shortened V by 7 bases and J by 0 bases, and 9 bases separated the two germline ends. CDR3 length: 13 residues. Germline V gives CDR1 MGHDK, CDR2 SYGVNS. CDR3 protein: CASTDSMNTEAFF. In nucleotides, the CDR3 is TGTGCCAGCACTGACAGCATGAACACTGAAGCTTTCTTT.

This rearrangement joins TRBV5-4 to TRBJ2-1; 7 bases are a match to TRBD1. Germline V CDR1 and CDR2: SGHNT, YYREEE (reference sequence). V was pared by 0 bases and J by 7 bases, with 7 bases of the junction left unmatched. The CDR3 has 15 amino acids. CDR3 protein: CASSLGQGVRNEQFF. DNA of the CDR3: TGTGCCAGCAGCTTGGGCCAGGGGGTACGGAATGAGCAGTTCTTC.

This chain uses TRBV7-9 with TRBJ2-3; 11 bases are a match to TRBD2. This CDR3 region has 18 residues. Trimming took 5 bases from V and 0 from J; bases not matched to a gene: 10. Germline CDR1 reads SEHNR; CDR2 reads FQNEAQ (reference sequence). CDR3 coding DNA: TGTGCCAGCAGCCCATCCCCTATAGCGGGGGGGAGCACAGATACGCAGTATTTT. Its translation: CASSPSPIAGGSTDTQYF.

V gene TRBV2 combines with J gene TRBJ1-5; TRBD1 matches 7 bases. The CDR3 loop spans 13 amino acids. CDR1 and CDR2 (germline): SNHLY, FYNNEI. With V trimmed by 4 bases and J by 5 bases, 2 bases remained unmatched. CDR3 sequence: CASSGDSYQPQHF. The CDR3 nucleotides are TGTGCCAGCAGTGGGGACAGCTATCAGCCCCAGCATTTT.

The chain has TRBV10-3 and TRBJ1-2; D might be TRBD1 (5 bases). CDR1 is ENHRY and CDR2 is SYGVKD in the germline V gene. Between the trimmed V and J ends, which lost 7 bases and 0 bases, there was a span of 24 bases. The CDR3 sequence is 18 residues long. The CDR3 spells CAIKSGSSGLGANYGYTF. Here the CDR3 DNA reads TGTGCCATCAAGTCAGGGTCAAGCGGCCTGGGAGCTAACTATGGCTACACCTTC.

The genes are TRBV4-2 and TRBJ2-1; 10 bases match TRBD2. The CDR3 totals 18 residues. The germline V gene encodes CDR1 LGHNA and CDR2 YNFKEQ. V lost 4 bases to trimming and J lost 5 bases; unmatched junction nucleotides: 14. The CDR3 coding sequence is TGTGCCAGCAGCCTAATATTCGGGACTAGCGAGAGCGACAATGAGCAGTTCTTC. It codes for CASSLIFGTSESDNEQFF.

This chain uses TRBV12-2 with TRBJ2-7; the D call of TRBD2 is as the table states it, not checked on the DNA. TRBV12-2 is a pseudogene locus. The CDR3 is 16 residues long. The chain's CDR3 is CASRLARLAGVGEQYF. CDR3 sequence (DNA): TGTGCAAGTCGCTTAGCGCGTCTAGCGGGAGTGGGAGAGCAGTACTTC.

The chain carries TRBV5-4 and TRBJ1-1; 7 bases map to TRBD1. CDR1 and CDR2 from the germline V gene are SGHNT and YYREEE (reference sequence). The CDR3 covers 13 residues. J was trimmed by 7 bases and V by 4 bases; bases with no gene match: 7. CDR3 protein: CASSIQGGSEAFF. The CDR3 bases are TGTGCCAGCAGCATCCAAGGGGGCAGTGAAGCTTTCTTT.

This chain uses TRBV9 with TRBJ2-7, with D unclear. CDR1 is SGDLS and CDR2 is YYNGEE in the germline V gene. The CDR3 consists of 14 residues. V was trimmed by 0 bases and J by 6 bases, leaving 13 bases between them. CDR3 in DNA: TGTGCCAGCAGCGTAGGCGGAAGAACGGGCGAGCAGTACTTC. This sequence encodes CASSVGGRTGEQYF.